These 24 T cell receptor beta chains originate from one sample sequenced in a study of molecular identifiers for immune sequencing clone quantification. Using its own MiXCR run on the PCR reads, TCRdb lists one record per CDR3 protein. The repertoire holds hundreds of thousands of distinct CDR3 sequences, with about 25% as singletons. Source material: naive CD8+ T cells from blood, with Jurkat cell RNA spiked in. Described subset: FACS-sorted CD8+CD4-CCR7+CD45RA+ naive T cells. Receptors originate from a human donor in good health. Some libraries in this study had Jurkat cell RNA spiked in.

This rearrangement joins TRBV7-2 to TRBJ2-7, with TRBD2 matching 9 bases. The ends lost 1 base at V and 4 bases at J; junction bases unmatched: 8. The CDR3 has 16 amino acids. CDR1 SGHTA and CDR2 FQGNSA come from the germline V gene. The CDR3 spells CASSLGSSGIAYEQYF. The CDR3 nucleotides are TGTGCCAGCAGCTTAGGGTCTAGCGGGATAGCATACGAGCAGTACTTC.

This clonotype was counted only a few times. This sequence joins TRBV2 and TRBJ1-2, with D hard to call. The CDR3 has 16 residues. From germline, CDR1 is SNHLY and CDR2 FYNNEI. Trimming removed 0 bases at V and 2 bases at J, with 13 bases between. The CDR3: CASSEALYMMNYGYTF. The CDR3 DNA reads TGTGCCAGCAGTGAAGCGCTTTACATGATGAACTATGGCTACACCTTC. The variable domain in full, with the rest retrieved from reference TRBV2 and TRBJ1-2, is EPEVTQTPSHQVTQMGQEVILRCVPISNHLYFYWYRQILGQKVEFLVSFYNNEISEKSEIFDDQFSVERPDGSNFTLKIRSTKLEDSAMYFCASSEALYMMNYGYTFGSGTRLTVV.

This clonotype was seen a few times. The chain employs TRBV12-3 or TRBV12-4 and TRBJ2-4, with D possibly called TRBD1 or TRBD2 (5 bases each). The V gene lost 7 bases and the J gene lost 7 bases, with 11 bases spanning the gap. The CDR3 contains 12 residues. DNA of the CDR3: TGTGCCAGCACCGGGACCGGGAACATTCAGTACTTC. Protein sequence: CASTGTGNIQYF.

This clonotype was seen many times. The chain combines TRBV21-1 with TRBJ2-5; the DNA was not used to check the table's D call, TRBD1. TRBV21-1 counts as a pseudogene. The CDR3 consists of 16 residues. The CDR3 nucleotides read TGTGCCAGCAGCAAAGACCTCCTACCACCCGGAGAGACCCAGTACTTC. Protein product: CASSKDLLPPGETQYF.

This clonotype has a handful of counts. The DNA of the CDR3 is TGTGCCAGCAGTTCGCCGGGACAGGGGAGCAATGAGCAGTTCTTC. Encoded protein: CASSSPGQGSNEQFF. The V call is TRBV2, the J call TRBJ2-1, with 10 positions matching TRBD1. V lost 5 bases, J lost 6 bases, and 7 bases stayed unmatched. Germline V gives CDR1 SNHLY, CDR2 FYNNEI. CDR3 length: 15 residues.

This clonotype was seen a handful of times. V usage is TRBV5-4 and J usage is TRBJ2-7; 10 bases match TRBD1. CDR1 and CDR2 (germline): SGHNT, YYREEE (reference sequence). There are 16 residues in the CDR3. V lost 1 base and J lost 7; bases outside the gene matches: 11. The CDR3 protein is CASSLIGTGDPGEQYF. The CDR3 DNA reads as TGTGCCAGCAGCTTGATTGGGACAGGGGACCCGGGTGAGCAGTACTTC.

This clonotype was found a few times. Possible read error: a much larger clone is one base away. J is TRBJ1-5 and V is TRBV4-3; 7 nucleotides match TRBD1. The CDR3 loop spans 15 amino acids. J lost 2 bases, V lost 1 base, and 2 bases had no gene match. Germline CDR1 is LGHNA and CDR2 is YSLEER. The CDR3: CASSQVTGRNQPQHF. The CDR3 DNA reads as TGCGCCAGCAGCCAAGTGACAGGGCGCAATCAGCCCCAGCATTTT.

This clonotype was observed a few times. The chain has TRBV20-1 and TRBJ1-5; possible D gene TRBD1, 5 bases. The CDR3 is made up of 14 amino acids. Germline V gene lookup returns CDR1 DFQATT and CDR2 SNEGSKA (reference sequence). The V gene lost 0 bases and the J gene lost 10 bases, with 16 bases spanning the gap. The CDR3 DNA sequence: TGCAGTGCTAGAGATACGAGGGAGGGGAAACCCCAGCATTTT. Its protein product is CSARDTREGKPQHF.

With regard to this clonotype: Possible read error: a much larger clone is one base away. It is likely a read error, because the conserved phenylalanine at the end of the CDR3 is missing. The chain recombines TRBV12-3 or TRBV12-4 with TRBJ1-2; D is possibly TRBD1 (6 bases). With 5 bases removed from V and 0 bases from J, the gap between germline ends came to 13 bases. This CDR3 has 15 amino acids. CDR3 region: CASSRGQSPNYGYTL. The DNA of the CDR3 is TGTGCCAGCAGTCGAGGACAGAGTCCTAACTATGGCTACACCCTC.

This clonotype was counted only a few times. The V call is TRBV27, the J call TRBJ1-5, with 7 bases fitting TRBD1. Germline V gene lookup returns CDR1 MNHEY and CDR2 SMNVEV (reference sequence). The V segment lost 3 bases and the J segment 6 bases; nucleotides outside the gene matches: 5. The CDR3 runs to 14 residues. Here the CDR3 DNA reads TGTGCCAGCAGTTTCCGAGGGGGCGGTCAGCCCCAGCATTTT. As protein: CASSFRGGGQPQHF.

This clonotype was recorded many times. The CDR3 bases are TGTGCCAGCAGTTGGACGGGTCCCTCTGGGGCCAACGTCCTGACTTTC. Translating gives CASSWTGPSGANVLTF. J is TRBJ2-6 and V is TRBV27; D gene uncertain. This CDR3 is built from 16 residues. V lost 4 bases and J lost 0, with 10 bases in between. Looked up from germline, CDR1 is MNHEY and CDR2 is SMNVEV (reference sequence).

A single count supports this clonotype. This may be a read error: a much more frequent sequence differs by one nucleotide. The J gene is TRBJ2-2, the V gene TRBV24-1, with 8 bases aligning to TRBD1. V shed 5 bases and J 4 bases; nucleotides not matched to a gene: 11. The CDR3 is 17 residues long. CDR1 is KGHDR and CDR2 is SFDVKD in the germline V gene. For the CDR3, the DNA is TGTGCCACCAGTGGTTTAGGCGGACAGGGTGTCACCGGGGAGCTGTTTTTT. It is translated as CATSGLGGQGVTGELFF.

This clonotype was seen ten or more times. V is TRBV4-3 and J is TRBJ2-2; no firm D call. Germline CDR1 is LGHNA and CDR2 is YSLEER. This CDR3 is built from 15 residues. Trimming removed 0 bases at V and 4 bases at J, with 9 bases between. The CDR3 protein is CASSQESVATGELFF. DNA of the CDR3: TGCGCCAGCAGCCAAGAGTCAGTGGCCACCGGGGAGCTGTTTTTT.

This clonotype has a count of ten or more. The genes are TRBV20-1 and TRBJ1-1; D unresolved. CDR1 DFQATT and CDR2 SNEGSKA come from the germline V gene (reference sequence). V lost 3 bases and J 0 bases, leaving 5 bases between the germline ends. The CDR3 contains 12 residues. The CDR3 region has the DNA TGCAGTGCTAGTGACCTGAACACTGAAGCTTTCTTT. Amino acids: CSASDLNTEAFF.

This clonotype has at least ten counts. The chain recombines TRBV7-2 with TRBJ2-6, with no clear D. CDR3 length: 15 amino acids. Germline V gene sequence: CDR1 SGHTA, CDR2 FQGNSA. The germline V and J ends were trimmed by 1 base and 4 bases, with 8 bases remaining between them. The CDR3 is CASSLVAPGANVLTF. CDR3 sequence (DNA): TGTGCCAGCAGCTTAGTCGCCCCAGGGGCCAACGTCCTGACTTTC.

On this clonotype: A read error is possible here, since a much larger clone lies one base away. The chain combines TRBV28 with TRBJ2-5, with TRBD1 matching over 8 bases. Germline CDR1 reads MDHEN; CDR2 reads SYDVKM. The CDR3 has 16 residues. In DNA form, the CDR3 reads TGTGCCAGCAGTTCCGTCGACAGGGGCGATCAAGAGCCCCAGTACTTC. Protein product: CASSSVDRGDQEPQYF.

This clonotype was found many times. This chain links TRBV2 with TRBJ1-4, with a possible D match to TRBD1 (6 bases). This CDR3 contains 15 residues. Trimming took off 2 bases at V and 8 bases at J, with 15 bases between the two ends. Germline lookup yields CDR1 SNHLY and CDR2 FYNNEI. The CDR3 bases are TGTGCCAGCAGTGAACAAACAGGGTTATTCGAAAAACTGTTTTTT. Its translation: CASSEQTGLFEKLFF.

With regard to this clonotype: The germline gene is not matched at one end of the junction; a read error may be the cause. The chain links TRBV24-1 to TRBJ2-1, with D maybe TRBD1 (5 bases). The CDR3 sequence is 15 residues long. Germline V gene lookup returns CDR1 KGHDR and CDR2 SFDVKD. The CDR3 protein is CAARPRVNSYNEQLF. CDR3 nucleotides: TGTGCCGCCCGCCCCAGGGTTAACTCCTACAATGAGCAGTTATTC.

As for this clonotype: The junction shows a germline mismatch at one end, possibly a read error. This chain links TRBV9 with TRBJ1-6; 7 bases map to TRBD1. This CDR3 spans 15 amino acids. CDR1 is SGDLS, CDR2 YYNGEE, per germline. This CDR3 is CASSTGTDYNSPLPF. As DNA, the CDR3 is TGTGCCAGCAGCACAGGGACAGACTATAATTCCCCCCTCCCCTTT.

This clonotype was recorded at least ten times. This chain links TRBV7-9 with TRBJ2-2; TRBD2 is a possible D gene (5 bases). V was pared by 5 bases and J by 0 bases, with 16 bases between. This CDR3 is built from 17 residues. In germline, CDR1 is SEHNR, CDR2 FQNEAQ (reference sequence). The CDR3 loop is CASSVPRKRTNTGELFF. The CDR3 DNA reads TGTGCCAGCAGCGTCCCGAGGAAGCGGACGAACACCGGGGAGCTGTTTTTT.

This clonotype was seen only once. A clone one base away is much larger, so this may be a read error. V is TRBV5-1 and J is TRBJ2-7; D might be TRBD2 (7 bases). CDR1 is SGHRS, CDR2 YFSETQ, per germline. The CDR3 spans 14 residues. CDR3 amino acids: CVSSLGGANYEQYF. CDR3 coding DNA: TGCGTCAGCAGCTTGGGGGGGGCCAACTACGAGCAGTACTTC.

CDR3 in DNA: TGCGCCAGCAGCCAAGACCATCATCGAGGGGTCGGCATCCCCTACGAGCAGTACTTC. This codes for CASSQDHHRGVGIPYEQYF. The J gene is TRBJ2-7, the V gene TRBV4-3; D may be TRBD1 or TRBD2 (5 bases each). The CDR3 is 19 amino acids. CDR1 and CDR2 (germline): LGHNA, YSLEER. V gave up 0 bases and J gave up 2 bases, with 23 bases separating them.

Concerning this clonotype itself: One junction end disagrees with the germline gene, perhaps due to a read error. The V call is TRBV5-1, the J call TRBJ2-7, with D possibly being TRBD1 (6 bases). There are 13 residues in the CDR3. Germline assignment: CDR1 SGHRS and CDR2 YFSETQ. The CDR3 DNA reads as TGCGCCAGCAGCGGGGGCTTAGCCTACGTGCAGTACTTC. Protein: CASSGGLAYVQYF.

In this sample, this clonotype turned up many times. The chain combines TRBV16 with TRBJ1-1; perhaps TRBD1 as D (5 bases). The V gene lost 0 bases and the J gene lost 4 bases, with 12 bases spanning the gap. This CDR3 region has 15 residues. Germline lookup yields CDR1 KGHSY and CDR2 FQNENV. As DNA, the CDR3 is TGTGCCAGCAGCCAATCCTACCCGGGGGGCACTGAAGCTTTCTTT. Its protein is CASSQSYPGGTEAFF.